A selection of T cell receptor beta chains follows, all from one sample in a study of cytomegalovirus exposure and HLA in healthy donors. The table came from immunoSEQ multiplex PCR; TCRdb's copy has only in-frame clones and leaves some out. The sample carries some 150,000 clones, under 75% recorded once. Sample: PBMCs. The receptors come from a woman aged 55-69 years in good health and CMV-seropositive. The CDR3 runs from the conserved cysteine through the conserved F or W. Each record gives: J gene, D gene, V gene, clone size, CDR3 DNA, CDR3 protein. A D gene is named only where the DNA matches it firmly. Size values are once, few and many counts, or a class for expanded clones, and some rows have none.

>TRBJ2-2|-|TRBV7-2|-
TGTGCCAGCAGCCCGACTACTTACACCGGGGAGCTGTTTTTT
CASSPTTYTGELFF
>TRBJ2-7|-|TRBV6-1|-
TGTGCCAGCAGTGAAGTGGGGTTAGCGGCTTCCTACGAGCAGTACTTC
CASSEVGLAASYEQYF
>TRBJ1-5|-|TRBV7-8|-
TGTGCCAGCAGCTCCTTGACACCTTATAGCAATCAGCCCCAGCATTTT
CASSSLTPYSNQPQHF
>TRBJ1-1|TRBD1|TRBV6-1|few
TGTGCCAGCACCGCCGGGACAGGGATCGAAGCTTTCTTT
CASTAGTGIEAFF
>TRBJ1-5|-|TRBV6-5|-
TGTGCCAGCAGCCTCGGAGGAGGTCAGCCCCAGCATTTT
CASSLGGGQPQHF
>TRBJ2-7|-|TRBV6-5|-
TGTGCCAGCAGCAGGGGTTACGAGCAGTACTTC
CASSRGYEQYF
>TRBJ1-1|TRBD1|TRBV5-4|-
TGTGCCAGCAGCTGGGGACAGGGGACCACTGAAGCTTTCTTT
CASSWGQGTTEAFF
>TRBJ2-5|TRBD2|TRBV7-2|-
TGTGCCAGCAGCTTAGTTAGCGGGAGGGGGGAGACCCAGTACTTC
CASSLVSGRGETQYF
>TRBJ2-5|TRBD1|TRBV10-3|-
TGTGCCATCAGGGAGGACAGGGGTTCAGAGACCCAGTACTTC
CAIREDRGSETQYF
>TRBJ1-1|-|TRBV9|-
TGTGCCAGCAGCGTAGAGCAGGCAAGCCTACCCGCTTTCTTT
CASSVEQASLPAFF
>TRBJ2-1|-|TRBV6-1|-
TGTGCCAGCAGTGATGGAGGACCCTACAATGAGCAGTTCTTC
CASSDGGPYNEQFF
>TRBJ2-7|TRBD1|TRBV6-1|-
TGTGCCAGCAGGGGGACAGGGGGGGAGCAGTACTTC
CASRGTGGEQYF
>TRBJ2-7|TRBD1|TRBV6-5|few
TGTGCCAGCAGTCCAGGACAGGGGGGTTACGAGCAGTACTTC
CASSPGQGGYEQYF
>TRBJ2-1|TRBD2|TRBV9|few
TGTGCCAGCAGCCCCCGAGCGGGAGGGCCTAGTAGTGAGCAGTTCTTC
CASSPRAGGPSSEQFF
>TRBJ2-5|TRBD2|TRBV9|-
TGTGCCAGCAGCGTAGGGGGACTAGCGCGACAGACCCAGTACTTC
CASSVGGLARQTQYF
>TRBJ2-5|TRBD2|TRBV18|-
TGTGCCAGCTCACCACCTAGCGGGGAGACCCAGTACTTC
CASSPPSGETQYF
>TRBJ2-3|TRBD2|TRBV11-2|-
TGTGCCAGCAGCTCTAGCGGGGGCTCATACACAGATACGCAGTATTTT
CASSSSGGSYTDTQYF
>TRBJ1-2|TRBD1|TRBV9|-
TGTGCCAGCAGCGTGACTCCGGGACAGGGGGCCTCTGGCTACACCTTC
CASSVTPGQGASGYTF
>TRBJ2-1|TRBD1|TRBV5-1|-
TGCGCCAGCAGCAAACAGGGGTCCTACAATGAGCAGTTCTTC
CASSKQGSYNEQFF
>TRBJ2-5|-|TRBV18|-
TGTGCCAGCTCACTTACGACTACGAGAGAGACCCAGTACTTC
CASSLTTTRETQYF
>TRBJ2-3|TRBD1|TRBV2|-
TGTGCCAGCGCAACCTCCGGGACAGGGGCATACGGTACGCAGTATTTT
CASATSGTGAYGTQYF
>TRBJ2-3|-|TRBV5-6|few
TGTGCCAGCAGTACCTTTAGAGATACGCAGTATTTT
CASSTFRDTQYF
>TRBJ2-3|TRBD2|TRBV18|-
TGTGCCAGTATGCGGGAGCGCCTGATGAGCAGTAGCACAGATACGCAGTATTTT
CASMRERLMSSSTDTQYF
>TRBJ1-1|-|TRBV7-3|-
TGTGCCAGCAGCCCCTCGGGGAACACTGAAGCTTTCTTT
CASSPSGNTEAFF
>TRBJ2-1|TRBD2|TRBV29-1|-
TGCAGCGTTGAAGATTTCGGGGCTAGCGGGAGTGGGAATGAGCAGTTCTTC
CSVEDFGASGSGNEQFF
>TRBJ2-2|TRBD2|TRBV7-2|-
TGTGCCAGCAGCTTGCAGCCGGGACTAGCGGCCCCCGGGGAGCTGTTTTTT
CASSLQPGLAAPGELFF
>TRBJ1-2|TRBD1|TRBV11-2|-
TGTGCCAGCAGCTTAAGGGCTTCCCAGGGGGCTGGCTATGGCTACACCTTC
CASSLRASQGAGYGYTF
>TRBJ2-1|TRBD2|TRBV9|-
TGTGCCAGCAACAAAGGACTAGCGGGAGGGAATGAGCAGTTCTTC
CASNKGLAGGNEQFF
>TRBJ2-3|TRBD1|TRBV5-5|-
TGTGCCAGCAGCATGACAGGGTGGGGAGATACGCAGTATTTT
CASSMTGWGDTQYF
>TRBJ2-7|-|TRBV7-9|-
TGTGCCAGCAGCCCGATCGTAGCCGAGCAGTACTTC
CASSPIVAEQYF
>TRBJ2-7|-|TRBV10-3|-
TGTGCCATCAGTGATCCCGGGACTTACCCCTACGAGCAGTACTTC
CAISDPGTYPYEQYF
>TRBJ2-7|-|TRBV28|-
TGTGCCAGCAGTTCCGACAGTTTTAGCTCCTACGAGCAGTACTTC
CASSSDSFSSYEQYF
>TRBJ2-1|TRBD2|TRBV5-4|-
TGTGCCAGCAGCGATCCGGGACTAGCGGGAGTAAGTGAGCAGTTCTTC
CASSDPGLAGVSEQFF
>TRBJ1-1|TRBD1|TRBV5-1|-
TGCGCCAGCAGCTCATCCGGGACAGGGGGCCCAAGGACTGAAGCTTTCTTT
CASSSSGTGGPRTEAFF
>TRBJ2-7|TRBD1|TRBV28|-
TGTGCCAGCACCCTAGGAGGGACAGGGTCCTACGAGCAGTACTTC
CASTLGGTGSYEQYF
>TRBJ2-7|-|TRBV28|-
TGTGCCAGCAGTTCTAGGGGCGTCGAGCAGTACTTC
CASSSRGVEQYF
>TRBJ1-2|-|TRBV2|-
TGTGCCAGCAAACCCCCACAGGGAGGGCCTCACTATGGCTACACCTTC
CASKPPQGGPHYGYTF
>TRBJ2-3|-|TRBV9|once
TGTGCCAGCAGCGTAGGATCGGTAGCGGCAGATACGCAGTATTTT
CASSVGSVAADTQYF
>TRBJ1-2|-|TRBV19|-
TGTGCCAGTAAGGGGCGGGGGAGCTACACCTTC
CASKGRGSYTF
>TRBJ2-3|-|TRBV9|-
TGTGCCAGCAGCGTAGGCGGCAGAGTTGCAGATACGCAGTATTTT
CASSVGGRVADTQYF
>TRBJ2-7|TRBD2|TRBV9|-
TGTGCCAGCAGCGTAGGGCAAAATTTAGCGGGAGGCGCCTACGAGCAGTACTTC
CASSVGQNLAGGAYEQYF
>TRBJ2-5|TRBD1|TRBV15|-
TGTGCCACTACTCAGGGGGCTCGAGAGACCCAGTACTTC
CATTQGARETQYF
>TRBJ2-3|-|TRBV2|-
TGTGCCAGCAAGGTGCCTAAGGGGCCGCAGTATTTT
CASKVPKGPQYF
>TRBJ1-3|-|TRBV5-1|-
TGCGCCAGCAGCCCGGACATGCTGAGCTCTGGAAACACCATATATTTT
CASSPDMLSSGNTIYF
>TRBJ2-1|-|TRBV28|-
TGTGCCAGCAGTTGGCGAGAAGCGTTCGGAAGAGGGCAGTTCTTC
CASSWREAFGRGQFF
>TRBJ1-1|TRBD1|TRBV28|-
TGTGCCAGCAGTACAGACAGGGAGTTGAACACTGAAGCTTTCTTT
CASSTDRELNTEAFF
>TRBJ2-3|-|TRBV21-1|few
TGTGCCAGCAGCAAAGCGTCGCGGGGAAACACAGATACGCAGTATTTT
CASSKASRGNTDTQYF
>TRBJ2-6|TRBD1|TRBV30|-
TGTGCCTGGAGTGGGACAGGGCTGAGGAACTCTGGGGCCAACGTCCTGACTTTC
CAWSGTGLRNSGANVLTF
>TRBJ2-2|-|TRBV2|-
TGTGCCAGCAAGACAGTCACCGGGGAGCTGTTTTTT
CASKTVTGELFF
>TRBJ2-3|TRBD2|TRBV14|few
TGTGCCAGCAGCCGCGTAGCGGGAATGAGCACAGATACGCAGTATTTT
CASSRVAGMSTDTQYF
>TRBJ2-7|TRBD2|TRBV19|-
TGTGCCAGTTCTTCCCCCCCCTCGACAGCGGGGATATGGGTTGAGCAGTACTTC
CASSSPPSTAGIWVEQYF
>TRBJ1-2|TRBD1|TRBV4-2|few
TGTGCCAGCAGTCCACAGGGGGCATTGAGTGGCTACACCTTC
CASSPQGALSGYTF
>TRBJ2-7|-|TRBV4-2|-
TGTGCCAGCAGCCAAGATATCGCTAGGTCGGGTTACGAGCAGTACTTC
CASSQDIARSGYEQYF
>TRBJ2-1|TRBD2|TRBV5-4|-
TGTGCCAGCAGCTTGGCAGCGGGAGTCTACAATGAGCAGTTCTTC
CASSLAAGVYNEQFF
>TRBJ2-3|-|TRBV5-1|-
TGCGCCAGCAGGGGGGCTAGCGGTAGCACAGATACGCAGTATTTT
CASRGASGSTDTQYF